Each of the 21 T cell receptor beta chains below was sequenced from the same sample in a study of shared clonotypes between healthy human individuals. The repertoire was sequenced with immunoSEQ multiplex PCR; TCRdb's copy has only in-frame clones and lacks some. Of some 500,000 clones listed, 95% to 97% are singletons. The sample was naive CD4+ T cells sorted from blood. Subset indicated: CD45RA+ positively selected. These receptors came from a woman in her twenties or thirties in good health.

The chain links TRBV5-1 to TRBJ2-7; 7 bases are a match to TRBD1. Per germline, CDR1 SGHRS and CDR2 YFSETQ. This CDR3 comprises 16 residues. V lost 3 bases and J lost 0; bases outside the gene matches: 9. Here the CDR3 reads CASSSTLTGVSYEQYF. The CDR3, as DNA: TGCGCCAGCAGCTCTACCCTAACAGGGGTCTCCTACGAGCAGTACTTC.

The chain joins TRBV5-6 to TRBJ1-2, with 7 bases that match TRBD1. The V and J ends lost 3 bases and 8 bases, in that order; junction bases with no gene match: 13. CDR3 length: 15 amino acids. Germline V lookup: CDR1 SGHDT, CDR2 YYEEEE. CDR3 sequence: CASSWGKTTGEGYTF. CDR3 sequence (DNA): TGTGCCAGCAGCTGGGGGAAGACTACAGGGGAAGGCTACACCTTC.

In the case of this clone: The sample carries other DNA sequences with the same CDR3. CDR3 protein: CASSLDRGGDTQYF. CDR3 sequence (DNA): TGTGCCAGCAGCTTAGACAGGGGAGGCGATACGCAGTATTTT. This chain links TRBV7-9 with TRBJ2-3; TRBD1 is a possible D gene (7 bases). Deletions cut 1 base from V and 6 bases from J, with 11 bases between. This CDR3 has 14 amino acids. Germline V gives CDR1 SEHNR, CDR2 FQNEAQ (reference sequence).

The chain employs TRBV2 and TRBJ2-7; TRBD1 matches 9 bases. J was trimmed by 4 bases and V by 8 bases; bases with no gene match: 9. CDR1 SNHLY and CDR2 FYNNEI come from the germline V gene. The CDR3 sequence is 14 residues long. Here the CDR3 DNA reads TGTGCCAGCCGGGGCGGGACAGGGTGGTACGAGCAGTACTTC. Protein: CASRGGTGWYEQYF.

V gene TRBV5-6 combines with J gene TRBJ2-6; D is undetermined. This CDR3 has 13 amino acids. The germline CDR1 and CDR2 sequences are SGHDT and YYEEEE. The V end lost 7 bases, the J end lost 5 bases, and 10 bases lay between the germline ends. The DNA of the CDR3 is TGTGCCAGCTCACAAAGTCGGGCCAACGTCCTGACTTTC. Its translation is CASSQSRANVLTF.

The chain employs TRBV19 and TRBJ2-7; 7 bases are shared with TRBD1. The CDR3 has 13 amino acids. Unmatched junction bases numbered 2, after V lost 6 bases and J lost 0 bases. Germline CDR1 is LNHDA and CDR2 is SQIVND (reference sequence). CDR3: CASRTGSSYEQYF. CDR3 DNA sequence: TGTGCCAGTAGGACAGGGAGCTCCTACGAGCAGTACTTC.

The gene calls are TRBV5-1 and TRBJ2-5, with D possibly being TRBD2 (5 bases). The germline CDR1 and CDR2 sequences are SGHRS and YFSETQ. The CDR3 runs to 12 residues. The ends were cut back, 2 bases at V and 7 bases at J, with 9 bases in the middle. CDR3 sequence (DNA): TGCGCCAGCAGCTTCCCCAGCGGGACCCAGTACTTC. Its protein is CASSFPSGTQYF.

The genes are TRBV6-5 and TRBJ2-7; D is possibly TRBD1 (6 bases). With 6 bases removed from V and 0 bases from J, the gap between germline ends came to 12 bases. The CDR3 is made up of 14 amino acids. Germline values: CDR1 MNHEY, CDR2 SVGAGI. The CDR3: CASSYRDISYEQYF. The CDR3 nucleotides are TGTGCCAGCAGCTACAGGGACATCTCCTACGAGCAGTACTTC.

This chain uses TRBV6-1 with TRBJ2-7; the D is unclear. This CDR3 is built from 12 residues. Germline V CDR1 and CDR2: MNHNS, SASEGT. The germline V and J ends were trimmed by 6 bases and 4 bases, with 10 bases remaining between them. This CDR3 reads CASSVQGYEQYF. The CDR3, as DNA: TGTGCCAGCAGCGTTCAAGGTTACGAGCAGTACTTC.

The rearrangement links TRBV11-2 to TRBJ2-1; D is unresolved. Deletions cut 1 base from V and 8 bases from J, with 6 bases between. Germline V lookup: CDR1 SGHAT, CDR2 FQNNGV. This CDR3 has 12 amino acids. In DNA, the CDR3 is TGTGCCAGCAGCTTAGGGCTAGATGAGCAGTTCTTC. Translation: CASSLGLDEQFF.

J is TRBJ1-3 and V is TRBV13; D remains ambiguous. The length of the CDR3 is 13 residues. Trimming shortened V by 2 bases and J by 7 bases, and 9 bases separated the two germline ends. Germline assignment: CDR1 PRHDT and CDR2 FYEKMQ (reference sequence). CDR3 in amino acids: CASSLMEANTIYF. CDR3 nucleotides: TGTGCCAGCAGCTTAATGGAGGCCAACACCATATATTTT.

The chain links TRBV5-4 to TRBJ2-7; 7 bases are a match to TRBD2. J was trimmed by 0 bases and V by 2 bases; bases with no gene match: 5. The CDR3 has 15 amino acids. The V gene's germline CDR1 is SGHNT and CDR2 YYREEE (reference sequence). The CDR3 sequence: CASSFERGGSYEQYF. CDR3 in DNA: TGTGCCAGCAGCTTCGAGCGGGGAGGCTCCTACGAGCAGTACTTC.

This clone showed up just once. The CDR3 nucleotides are TGTGCCAGCAGCTTACCGGGAAGCTCCTACAATGAGCAGTTCTTC. Its translation is CASSLPGSSYNEQFF. The V gene is TRBV7-9, the J gene TRBJ2-1; the D gene is possibly TRBD2 (5 bases). CDR3 length: 15 amino acids. The germline V gene encodes CDR1 SEHNR and CDR2 FQNEAQ (reference sequence). Trimming cost V 2 bases and J 0 bases, with 8 bases left between them.

This chain joins TRBV6-5 and TRBJ2-7, with 9 bases matching TRBD1. There are 15 residues in the CDR3. The J segment lost 3 bases and the V segment lost 6 bases, leaving 9 bases of the junction unmatched. Germline CDR1 is MNHEY and CDR2 is SVGAGI. The CDR3 region has the DNA TGTGCCAGCAGACCCCCGGGACAGGGATTCTACGAGCAGTACTTC. Amino acid sequence: CASRPPGQGFYEQYF.

The chain joins TRBV4-1 to TRBJ2-2; D unclear. V shed 1 base and J shed 0 bases, with 6 bases lying between them. CDR3 length: 15 amino acids. CDR1 is MGHRA and CDR2 is YSYEKL in the germline V gene. As DNA, the CDR3 is TGCGCCAGCAGCCAAGCTCTCACGAACACCGGGGAGCTGTTTTTT. Translating it yields CASSQALTNTGELFF.

The rearrangement joins TRBV4-2 to TRBJ1-2, with D unresolved. CDR1 and CDR2 (germline): LGHNA, YNFKEQ. V lost 1 base and J lost 8, with 14 bases in between. The CDR3 extends over 14 amino acids. In DNA, the CDR3 is TGTGCCAGCAGCCAAGGAGACCTTGGACGGGGCTACACCTTC. The encoded protein is CASSQGDLGRGYTF.

J is TRBJ1-1 and V is TRBV19; the D is unclear. The germline V gene has CDR1 LNHDA and CDR2 SQIVND (reference sequence). Deletions cut 6 bases from V and 4 bases from J, with 12 bases between. This CDR3 comprises 13 residues. DNA for the CDR3: TGTGCCAGTAGGTCCGGGCTTAGCACTGAAGCTTTCTTT. Translation: CASRSGLSTEAFF.

V gene TRBV11-1 combines with J gene TRBJ2-7; perhaps TRBD2 as D (5 bases). The germline V gene has CDR1 SGHAT and CDR2 FQDESV (reference sequence). The CDR3 sequence is 15 residues long. The V and J ends lost 3 bases and 2 bases respectively, with 14 bases between them. The chain's CDR3 is CASSLGVVGTYEQYF. CDR3 coding DNA: TGTGCCAGCAGCTTGGGAGTGGTTGGAACCTACGAGCAGTACTTC.

The chain uses TRBV9 and TRBJ1-2; 9 nucleotides match TRBD1. Germline values: CDR1 SGDLS, CDR2 YYNGEE. The CDR3 spans 16 residues. Trimming took 2 bases from V and 8 from J; bases not matched to a gene: 13. CDR3 in amino acids: CASSVSTGTGRWGYTF. CDR3 nucleotides: TGTGCCAGCAGCGTCTCCACCGGGACAGGGAGGTGGGGCTACACCTTC.

The V and J genes are TRBV5-6 and TRBJ1-2, with 7 bases identical to TRBD1. Germline lookup yields CDR1 SGHDT and CDR2 YYEEEE. The length of the CDR3 is 15 residues. The V and J ends lost 4 bases and 4 bases, in that order; junction bases with no gene match: 10. The CDR3 DNA reads as TGTGCCAGCAGCCTGGGTCTACAGGGGCCCTATGGCTACACCTTC. Residues: CASSLGLQGPYGYTF. The entire variable domain, with the rest obtained from reference TRBV5-6 and TRBJ1-2, is as follows: DAGVTQSPTHLIKTRGQQVTLRCSPKSGHDTVSWYQQALGQGPQFIFQYYEEEERQRGNFPDRFSGHQFPNYSSELNVNALLLGDSALYLCASSLGLQGPYGYTFGSGTRLTVV.

This rearrangement joins TRBV27 to TRBJ1-5, with a weak D call TRBD1 (5 bases). The germline V gene encodes CDR1 MNHEY and CDR2 SMNVEV (reference sequence). The ends were cut back, 8 bases at V and 4 bases at J, with 9 bases in the middle. The CDR3 is 12 residues long. The CDR3 nucleotides read TGTGCCAGCGGAGACAGTAATCAGCCCCAGCATTTT. Its protein product is CASGDSNQPQHF.